This is a list of T cell receptor beta chains from one sample in a study of graft-versus-host responses after intestinal transplantation. Method: immunoSEQ multiplex PCR; TCRdb's copy keeps in-frame clones and lacks some. The sample records 90,000 to 95,000 clones, just under 95% being singletons. The antigens for these receptors are not known. The sequencing here drew on unstimulated CD8+ T cells sorted from spleen or lymph node cells, taken before intestinal transplant. The receptors shown here come from a human donor who received an intestinal transplant. Each CDR3 is given with its conserved first and last residue. Fields, in order: J gene, D gene, clone size, V gene, CDR3 length, CDR3 DNA, CDR3 protein. D genes are given only for firm matches. Some rows mark clone size as missing; the rest say once, few, many or name a class of expanded clone.

j_gene: TRBJ2-2; d_gene: TRBD1; abundance: -; v_gene: TRBV27; len: 15; CDR3nt: TGTGCCAGCACTCCCCGACAGGGTGAATACGGGGAGCTGTTTTTT; CDR3aa: CASTPRQGEYGELFF
j_gene: TRBJ2-5; d_gene: -; abundance: -; v_gene: TRBV2; len: 13; CDR3nt: TGTGCCAGCAGTGATCTGACTCCGGAAGAGCAGTACTTC; CDR3aa: CASSDLTPEEQYF
j_gene: TRBJ1-2; d_gene: -; abundance: few; v_gene: TRBV7-9; len: 13; CDR3nt: TGTGCCAGCAGACCCGGACAGTCGATGGACTACACCTTC; CDR3aa: CASRPGQSMDYTF
j_gene: TRBJ1-1; d_gene: TRBD1; abundance: -; v_gene: TRBV7-9; len: 14; CDR3nt: TGTGCCAGCACCCTAGGGGGCGTGAACACTGAAGCTTTCTTT; CDR3aa: CASTLGGVNTEAFF
j_gene: TRBJ1-3; d_gene: -; abundance: -; v_gene: TRBV7-2; len: 14; CDR3nt: TGTGCCAGCAGCTTCGGGGGTTCTGGAAACACCATATATTTT; CDR3aa: CASSFGGSGNTIYF
j_gene: TRBJ1-2; d_gene: -; abundance: -; v_gene: TRBV30; len: 14; CDR3nt: TGTGCCTGGAGTGACAGGCCCCCTAACTATGGCTACACCTTC; CDR3aa: CAWSDRPPNYGYTF
j_gene: TRBJ1-5; d_gene: -; abundance: once; v_gene: TRBV27; len: 14; CDR3nt: TGTGCCAGCAGTTTTATAGGGACAAATCAGCCCCAGCATTTT; CDR3aa: CASSFIGTNQPQHF
j_gene: TRBJ2-5; d_gene: -; abundance: -; v_gene: TRBV7-8; len: 17; CDR3nt: TGTGCCAGCAGCTTGGTTGTTTTTCGGTTAACAGAAGAGACCCAGTACTTC; CDR3aa: CASSLVVFRLTEETQYF
j_gene: TRBJ2-2; d_gene: -; abundance: -; v_gene: TRBV5-4; len: 15; CDR3nt: TGTGCCAGCAGCTTGGGACTCGGGAACACCGGGGAGCTGTTTTTT; CDR3aa: CASSLGLGNTGELFF
j_gene: TRBJ2-5; d_gene: -; abundance: -; v_gene: TRBV19; len: 13; CDR3nt: TGTGCCAGTAGTATTTTTGGAGCGGAGACCCAGTACTTC; CDR3aa: CASSIFGAETQYF
j_gene: TRBJ1-2; d_gene: TRBD1; abundance: -; v_gene: TRBV5-1; len: 15; CDR3nt: TGCGCCAGCAGCCTGTCCGGGACAGATAACTATGGCTACACCTTC; CDR3aa: CASSLSGTDNYGYTF
j_gene: TRBJ2-2; d_gene: -; abundance: few; v_gene: TRBV6-6; len: 13; CDR3nt: TGTGCCAGCAGTTACGAACTTCACGGGGAGCTGTTTTTT; CDR3aa: CASSYELHGELFF
j_gene: TRBJ1-1; d_gene: TRBD1; abundance: -; v_gene: TRBV11-2; len: 14; CDR3nt: TGTGCCAGCAGCCCGACGGACAGGCCCTTTGAAGCTTTCTTT; CDR3aa: CASSPTDRPFEAFF
j_gene: TRBJ1-5; d_gene: -; abundance: once; v_gene: TRBV6-4; len: 17; CDR3nt: TGTGCCAGCAGTGACTCGACACAGCCAAATAGAAATCAGCCCCAGCATTTT; CDR3aa: CASSDSTQPNRNQPQHF
j_gene: TRBJ2-7; d_gene: TRBD2; abundance: -; v_gene: TRBV28; len: 16; CDR3nt: TGTGCCAGCAGACCGGGACTAGCGGGAGTAACCTACGAGCAGTACTTC; CDR3aa: CASRPGLAGVTYEQYF
j_gene: TRBJ2-3; d_gene: TRBD1; abundance: -; v_gene: TRBV7-9; len: 16; CDR3nt: TGTGCCAGCAGCCCCCCGGACAGGGGGCGCCCAGATACGCAGTATTTT; CDR3aa: CASSPPDRGRPDTQYF
j_gene: TRBJ1-5; d_gene: -; abundance: few; v_gene: TRBV6-4; len: 13; CDR3nt: TGTGCCAGCAGTGAATCGGGCAATCAGCCCCAGCATTTT; CDR3aa: CASSESGNQPQHF
j_gene: TRBJ2-2; d_gene: -; abundance: -; v_gene: TRBV27; len: 14; CDR3nt: TGTGCCAGCAGTTTTCGTGGGACTGCCGGGGAGCTGTTTTTT; CDR3aa: CASSFRGTAGELFF
j_gene: TRBJ2-1; d_gene: -; abundance: -; v_gene: TRBV10-1; len: 15; CDR3nt: TGCGCCAGCAGTGAGGTTGGGCCATCCTACAATGAGCAGTTCTTC; CDR3aa: CASSEVGPSYNEQFF
j_gene: TRBJ2-7; d_gene: TRBD2; abundance: -; v_gene: TRBV19; len: 17; CDR3nt: TGTGCCAGTAGTATCGGGACTAGCGGGATACGGTTCTACGAGCAGTACTTC; CDR3aa: CASSIGTSGIRFYEQYF
j_gene: TRBJ2-7; d_gene: -; abundance: -; v_gene: TRBV10-1; len: 14; CDR3nt: TGCGCCAGCAGTGATGGCGGGCCATCCTACGAGCAGTACTTC; CDR3aa: CASSDGGPSYEQYF
j_gene: TRBJ2-7; d_gene: -; abundance: -; v_gene: TRBV5-6; len: 14; CDR3nt: TGTGCCAGCAGCTGGGAGAAAGGCTCCTACGAGCAGTACTTC; CDR3aa: CASSWEKGSYEQYF
j_gene: TRBJ2-2; d_gene: -; abundance: once; v_gene: TRBV4-1; len: 13; CDR3nt: TGCGCCAGCAGTCACACCAACACCGGGGAGCTGTTTTTT; CDR3aa: CASSHTNTGELFF
j_gene: TRBJ2-7; d_gene: -; abundance: once; v_gene: TRBV4-2; len: 17; CDR3nt: TGTGCCAGCAGCCTCTCCGGGCGACGGGACTCCTCCTACGAGCAGTACTTC; CDR3aa: CASSLSGRRDSSYEQYF
j_gene: TRBJ1-4; d_gene: -; abundance: -; v_gene: TRBV11-2; len: 13; CDR3nt: TGTGCCAGCAGCTTAGCTTCTAATGAAAAACTGTTTTTT; CDR3aa: CASSLASNEKLFF
j_gene: TRBJ2-7; d_gene: -; abundance: -; v_gene: TRBV5-4; len: 14; CDR3nt: TGTGCCAGCAGCTTGAAGGGGAACTCCTACGAGCAGTACTTC; CDR3aa: CASSLKGNSYEQYF
j_gene: TRBJ2-2; d_gene: -; abundance: -; v_gene: TRBV4-3; len: 15; CDR3nt: TGCGCCAGCAGCCAAGGGACATTCACCACCGGGGAGCTGTTTTTT; CDR3aa: CASSQGTFTTGELFF